A single sample is the source of the 5 T cell receptor beta chains below, sequenced in a study of Ad26.COV2.S vaccination and SARS-CoV-2 variants. The treatment is: 19 received Ad26.COV2.S at low or high dose, single or two shots; about five received placebo; per-sample allocation not given. All samples were drawn on day 63, counting from the first vaccine or placebo injection. Here immunoSEQ multiplex PCR was the method, and the copy in TCRdb shows in-frame clones only, minus some. The sample lists 300,000 to 350,000 clones; 90% were seen once. The material sequenced was peripheral blood, taken in a trial of Ad26.COV2.S vaccine versus placebo. The origin of the receptors is a person aged 18-60 years who received the Ad26.COV2.S COVID-19 vaccine or a placebo.

Only a few counts were recorded for this clone. This chain joins TRBV29-1 and TRBJ2-4; a possible D gene is TRBD1 (5 bases). The CDR3 loop spans 11 amino acids. CDR1 and CDR2 from the germline V gene are SQVTM and ANQGSEA. V lost 4 bases, J lost 9 bases, and 10 bases lay in between. The CDR3 is CSVVGQGIQYF. In nucleotides, the CDR3 is TGCAGCGTTGTAGGGCAGGGCATTCAGTACTTC.

In this sample, this clone turned up once. The gene calls are TRBV9 and TRBJ2-3; D is unclear. V was shortened by 1 base and J by 2 bases, with 8 bases between the two germline ends. The V gene's germline CDR1 is SGDLS and CDR2 YYNGEE. The CDR3 runs to 14 residues. CDR3 coding DNA: TGTGCCAGCAGCGTACAGGCCCCCACAGATACGCAGTATTTT. It codes for CASSVQAPTDTQYF.

This chain uses TRBV10-3 with TRBJ1-2; D gene ambiguous. Germline V gene data show CDR1 as ENHRY and CDR2 as SYGVKD. Trimming shortened V by 5 bases and J by 5 bases, and 18 bases separated the two germline ends. This CDR3 comprises 15 residues. The CDR3 region has the DNA TGTGCCATCAGTAGCCCCGGACGGCTAGATTATGGCTACACCTTC. This sequence encodes CAISSPGRLDYGYTF.

The gene calls are TRBV18 and TRBJ2-5, with D perhaps matching TRBD1 or TRBD2 (5 bases each). This CDR3 comprises 14 residues. CDR1 is KGHSH, CDR2 LQKENI, per germline. V lost 6 bases and J lost 5, with 16 bases in between. The CDR3 spells CASSPGATRETQYF. CDR3 sequence (DNA): TGTGCCAGCTCTCCCGGGGCTACCCGGGAGACCCAGTACTTC.

The rearrangement links TRBV4-3 to TRBJ1-3; D call uncertain. Deletions cut 4 bases from V and 4 bases from J, with 5 bases between. Germline V gives CDR1 LGHNA, CDR2 YSLEER. There are 12 residues in the CDR3. The CDR3 DNA is TGCGCCAGCAGCCTCCTAGGAAACACCATATATTTT. Translating gives CASSLLGNTIYF.